The clone carrying this T cell receptor beta chain was seen once. Germline lookup yields CDR1 SNHLY and CDR2 FYNNEI. Trimming cost V 5 bases and J 1 base, with 11 bases left between them. This CDR3 is 14 amino acids long. Repertoires were generated with immunoSEQ multiplex PCR, while TCRdb's copy carries only in-frame clones and drops some. Of about 20,000 clones in the sample, about nine tenths were seen once. This specimen comes from a study of blood T cell repertoires in COVID-19. This TCR was recovered from a human donor with active COVID-19. The donor label of this sample is uncertain. V and J are TRBV2 and TRBJ1-1; possibly TRBD1 for D (6 bases). The sequenced material came from peripheral blood. The CDR3 DNA sequence: TGTGCCAGCAGTCTACAGGGCAGGAACACTGAAGCTTTCTTT. Translating it yields CASSLQGRNTEAFF. Full variable domain (remainder filled in from reference TRBV2 and TRBJ1-1): EPEVTQTPSHQVTQMGQEVILRCVPISNHLYFYWYRQILGQKVEFLVSFYNNEISEKSEIFDDQFSVERPDGSNFTLKIRSTKLEDSAMYFCASSLQGRNTEAFFGQGTRLTVV.